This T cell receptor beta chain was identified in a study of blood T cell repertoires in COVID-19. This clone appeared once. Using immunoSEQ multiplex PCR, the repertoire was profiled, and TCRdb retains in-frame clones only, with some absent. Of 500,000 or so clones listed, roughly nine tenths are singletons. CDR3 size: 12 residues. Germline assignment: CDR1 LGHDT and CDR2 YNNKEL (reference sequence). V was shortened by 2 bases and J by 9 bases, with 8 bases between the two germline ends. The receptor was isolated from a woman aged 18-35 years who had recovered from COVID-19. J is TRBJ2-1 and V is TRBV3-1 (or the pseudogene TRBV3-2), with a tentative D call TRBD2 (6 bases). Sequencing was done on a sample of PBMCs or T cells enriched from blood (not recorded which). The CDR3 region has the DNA TGTGCCAGCAGCCAAAGGGGAGGTGAGCAGTTCTTC. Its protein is CASSQRGGEQFF.